A single sample is the source of the 5 T cell receptor beta chains below, sequenced in a study. TCRdb independently ran MiXCR on the RT-PCR reads; one entry per CDR3 protein. The data hold about 680,000 distinct CDR3 sequences, with around 14% observed a single time. What was sequenced was memory CD4+ T cells from blood. The receptors stem from a female donor in good health, serving as a healthy control.

This clonotype was counted between two and nine times. The chain combines TRBV15 with TRBJ2-2; 11 nucleotides agree with TRBD2. This CDR3 region has 18 residues. From germline, CDR1 is LNHNV and CDR2 YYDKDF (reference sequence). With V trimmed by 0 bases and J by 3 bases, 6 bases remained unmatched. The CDR3 bases are TGTGCCACCAGCAGAGACCCACTAGCGGGAGCCTACACCGGGGAGCTGTTTTTT. Amino acid sequence: CATSRDPLAGAYTGELFF.

This clonotype was seen ten or more times. The rearrangement joins TRBV6-5 to TRBJ1-4; no reliable D call. CDR1 and CDR2 from the germline V gene are MNHEY and SVGAGI. V was pared by 4 bases and J by 15 bases, with 21 bases between. This CDR3 has 14 residues. CDR3 protein: CASSSIEGSTVVFF. For the CDR3, the DNA is TGTGCCAGCAGTTCCATAGAGGGCTCCACGGTGGTGTTTTTT.

In this sample, this clonotype turned up a few times. Here the CDR3 reads CSARKGTQITLYGYTF. The CDR3 bases are TGCAGTGCTAGAAAGGGGACCCAGATCACTCTCTATGGCTACACCTTC. The V call is TRBV20-1, the J call TRBJ1-2; the D gene is possibly TRBD1 (5 bases). Germline V gives CDR1 DFQATT, CDR2 SNEGSKA (reference sequence). The CDR3 length is 16 residues. Trimming pared 2 bases from V and 4 bases from J, leaving 20 bases between.

V and J are TRBV18 and TRBJ2-7; D is perhaps TRBD2 (5 bases). Germline lookup yields CDR1 KGHSH and CDR2 LQKENI. This CDR3 is built from 15 residues. V lost 4 bases and J lost 2, with 15 bases in between. The CDR3 nucleotides read TGTGCCAGCTCACTGGAGGCGTTCCGGACCTACGAGCAGTACTTC. Amino acids: CASSLEAFRTYEQYF.

This clonotype was counted a few times. This chain uses TRBV5-1 with TRBJ2-1; D unresolved. With 5 bases removed from V and 6 bases from J, the gap between germline ends came to 12 bases. From germline, CDR1 is SGHRS and CDR2 YFSETQ. The length of the CDR3 is 13 residues. DNA of the CDR3: TGCGCCAGCAGGTTCTTCCCCGTCAATGAGCAGTTCTTC. This sequence encodes CASRFFPVNEQFF.